These 8 T cell receptor beta chains were all obtained from the same sample, sequenced in a study of cytomegalovirus exposure and HLA in healthy donors. The PCR made use of 60 Vbeta and 13 Jbeta primers. This table comes from immunoSEQ multiplex PCR, and its TCRdb copy is limited to in-frame clones, with some not included. The repertoire table contains 35,000 to 45,000 clones. The sequenced sample consisted of PBMCs. These TCRs come from a man in his forties in good health and CMV-seropositive.

The CDR3, as DNA: TGCAGCGTTGAGGAGGGGGCGTACGAGCAGTACTTC. This gives the protein CSVEEGAYEQYF. The gene calls are TRBV29-1 and TRBJ2-7, with a tentative D call TRBD1 (7 bases). Germline values: CDR1 SQVTM, CDR2 ANQGSEA. The V end lost 3 bases, the J end lost 4 bases, and 10 bases lay between the germline ends. The CDR3 has 12 residues.

V usage is TRBV4-1 and J usage is TRBJ1-2; possibly TRBD1 for D (5 bases). The germline V gene encodes CDR1 MGHRA and CDR2 YSYEKL. This CDR3 has 14 residues. The ends were cut back, 1 base at V and 2 bases at J, with 8 bases in the middle. CDR3 DNA: TGCGCCAGCAGCCAAGTCTCAGGGAACTATGGCTACACCTTC. Translation: CASSQVSGNYGYTF.

The chain carries TRBV7-9 and TRBJ2-1; the match to TRBD2 covers 9 bases. After removal of 4 bases from V and 6 bases from J, the junction contained 7 bases not matched to a gene. Germline-derived CDR1 and CDR2 are SEHNR and FQNEAQ (reference sequence). The CDR3 covers 15 residues. The CDR3 loop is CASSSRTSASNEQFF. CDR3 in DNA: TGTGCCAGCAGCTCCAGGACTAGCGCGTCCAATGAGCAGTTCTTC. Variable domain in full (rest from reference TRBV7-9 and TRBJ2-1): DTGVSQNPRHKITKRGQNVTFRCDPISEHNRLYWYRQTLGQGPEFLTYFQNEAQLEKSRLLSDRFSAERPKGSFSTLEIQRTEQGDSAMYLCASSSRTSASNEQFFGPGTRLTVL.

V usage is TRBV5-1 and J usage is TRBJ2-1; 7 bases agree with TRBD2. CDR3 length: 16 amino acids. Germline CDR1 reads SGHRS; CDR2 reads YFSETQ. The ends lost 4 bases at V and 0 bases at J; junction bases unmatched: 7. The CDR3 DNA follows: TGCGCCAGCAGCGATCCCGGGACTAACTCCTACAATGAGCAGTTCTTC. As protein: CASSDPGTNSYNEQFF. Full variable domain (missing parts from reference TRBV5-1 and TRBJ2-1): KAGVTQTPRYLIKTRGQQVTLSCSPISGHRSVSWYQQTPGQGLQFLFEYFSETQRNKGNFPGRFSGRQFSNSRSEMNVSTLELGDSALYLCASSDPGTNSYNEQFFGPGTRLTVL.

V usage is TRBV9 and J usage is TRBJ1-1, with a tentative D call TRBD1 (5 bases). Germline CDR1 reads SGDLS; CDR2 reads YYNGEE. V was pared by 4 bases and J by 5 bases, with 15 bases between. The CDR3 is 14 amino acids. CDR3 DNA sequence: TGTGCCAGCAGCCCCCGAGGCGGGGCTACTGAAGCTTTCTTT. As protein: CASSPRGGATEAFF.

This chain uses TRBV7-2 with TRBJ1-1; 8 positions agree with TRBD1. Per germline, CDR1 SGHTA and CDR2 FQGNSA. J lost 3 bases, V lost 5 bases, and 5 bases had no gene match. The CDR3 has 14 residues. CDR3 sequence (DNA): TGTGCCAGCAGCCCCTGGACAGGGCACACTGAAGCTTTCTTT. Protein: CASSPWTGHTEAFF.

The chain carries TRBV11-3 and TRBJ2-7, with D possibly being TRBD1 (5 bases). The V and J ends lost 3 bases and 2 bases respectively, with 11 bases between them. CDR1 is SGHNT and CDR2 is YENEEA in the germline V gene. CDR3 size: 14 residues. CDR3 sequence reads: CASSFAAGTYEQYF. In DNA form, the CDR3 reads TGTGCCAGCAGCTTTGCGGCAGGGACCTACGAGCAGTACTTC. Drawing the rest from reference TRBV11-3 and TRBJ2-7, the complete variable domain is EAGVVQSPRYKIIEKKQPVAFWCNPISGHNTLYWYLQNLGQGPELLIRYENEEAVDDSQLPKDRFSAERLKGVDSTLKIQPAELGDSAVYLCASSFAAGTYEQYFGPGTRLTVT.

The V and J genes are TRBV27 and TRBJ1-3; 12 nucleotides line up with TRBD1. V dropped 5 bases and J dropped 0; count of bases not matched to a gene: 5. CDR3 size: 17 residues. Germline V lookup: CDR1 MNHEY, CDR2 SMNVEV (reference sequence). The CDR3 coding sequence is TGTGCCAGCAGTAGAAGGGGACAGGGGGCCTCTGGAAACACCATATATTTT. It translates to CASSRRGQGASGNTIYF.